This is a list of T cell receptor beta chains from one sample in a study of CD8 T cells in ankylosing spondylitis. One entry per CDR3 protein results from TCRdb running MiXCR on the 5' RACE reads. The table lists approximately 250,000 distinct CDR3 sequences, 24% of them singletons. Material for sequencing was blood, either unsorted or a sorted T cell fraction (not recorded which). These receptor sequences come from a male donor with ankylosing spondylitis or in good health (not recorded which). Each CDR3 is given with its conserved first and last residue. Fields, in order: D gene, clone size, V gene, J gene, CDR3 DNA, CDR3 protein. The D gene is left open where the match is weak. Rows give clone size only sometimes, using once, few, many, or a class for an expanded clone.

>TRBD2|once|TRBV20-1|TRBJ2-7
TGCAGTGCTAGAGATCTGTACAGCGGGGGATCCTCCTACGAGCAGTACTTC
CSARDLYSGGSSYEQYF
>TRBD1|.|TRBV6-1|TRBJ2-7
TGTGCCACCCGGCCCGGGACAGGATCCTACGAGCAGTACTTC
CATRPGTGSYEQYF
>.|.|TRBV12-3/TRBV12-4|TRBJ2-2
TGTGCCAGCAGTTTCGGGTGGACCGGGGAGCTGTTTTTT
CASSFGWTGELFF
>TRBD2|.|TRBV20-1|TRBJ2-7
TGCAGCCCCCGACTAGCGGGGGCCCCGAGCTCCTACGAGCAGTACTTC
CSPRLAGAPSSYEQYF
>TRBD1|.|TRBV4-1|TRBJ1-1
TGCGCCAGCAGCCAAGTATCCAGGGGGGAGACTGAAGCTTTCTTT
CASSQVSRGETEAFF
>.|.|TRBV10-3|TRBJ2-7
TGTGCCATCAGACCATCTGGGTCTTCCTACGAGCAGTACTTC
CAIRPSGSSYEQYF
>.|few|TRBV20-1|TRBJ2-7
TGCAGTGCTAGAGTCCCCGGCCCTAGCTCCTACGAGCAGTACTTC
CSARVPGPSSYEQYF
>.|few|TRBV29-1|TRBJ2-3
TGCAGCGTTGAATCCCAGCTTGGTGATACGCAGTATTTT
CSVESQLGDTQYF
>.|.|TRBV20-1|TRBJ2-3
TGCAGCGGTTTAGAATCAGCTAGCACAGATACGCAGTATTTT
CSGLESASTDTQYF
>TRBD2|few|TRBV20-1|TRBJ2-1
TGCAGTGCTAGGAGCCCTCTAGCGGGGGAGCAGTTCTTC
CSARSPLAGEQFF
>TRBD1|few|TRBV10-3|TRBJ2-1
TGTGCCATCATGTTCTCGGGACAGGGGAGGAATGAGCAGTTCTTC
CAIMFSGQGRNEQFF
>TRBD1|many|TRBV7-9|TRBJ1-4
TGTGCCAGCAGGTGGGACAGATCAACTAATGAAAAACTGTTTTTT
CASRWDRSTNEKLFF
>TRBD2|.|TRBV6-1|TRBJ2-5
TGTGCCAGCAGAGCTAGCGGACGGGAGACCCAGTACTTC
CASRASGRETQYF
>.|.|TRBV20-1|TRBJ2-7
TGCAGTGCCGGGGGTACCGAGCAGTACTTC
CSAGGTEQYF
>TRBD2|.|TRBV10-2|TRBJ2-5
TGCGCCACCGGTTGGGGCGGGGGATCCCAAGAGACCCAGTACTTC
CATGWGGGSQETQYF
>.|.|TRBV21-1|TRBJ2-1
TGTGCCAGCAGCACCCAGGGGGGTGAGGGGCAGTTCTTC
CASSTQGGEGQFF
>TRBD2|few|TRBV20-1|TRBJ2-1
TGCAGTGCGAGGGGTCTAGCGGGGGTGGCTTACAATGAGCAGTTCTTC
CSARGLAGVAYNEQFF
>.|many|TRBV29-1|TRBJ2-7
TGCAGCGTTGTATTTTTCGCTGGCGCCTACGAGCAGTACTTC
CSVVFFAGAYEQYF
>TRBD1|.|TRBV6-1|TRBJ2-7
TGTGCCACCTCGCAGGGGGTGTTGAACGAGCAGTACTTC
CATSQGVLNEQYF
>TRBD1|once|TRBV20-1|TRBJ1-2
TGCAGTACCAGTAGCGGGACAGGGTCCTTCTATGGCTACACCTTC
CSTSSGTGSFYGYTF
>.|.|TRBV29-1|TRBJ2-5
TGCAGCGTTGGAGCCCTAGCAGGACAAGAGACCCAGTACTTC
CSVGALAGQETQYF
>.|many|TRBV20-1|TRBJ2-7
TGCAGTGCTAGAGGGACCGAGGGGTCGAGCTCCTACGAGCAGTACTTC
CSARGTEGSSSYEQYF
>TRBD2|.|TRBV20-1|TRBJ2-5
TGCAGTGCTCCCTGGGGGGGGGAGACCCAGTACTTC
CSAPWGGETQYF
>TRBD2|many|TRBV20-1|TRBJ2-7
TGCAGTGCTAATATGGGACTAGGAGGCGAGCAGTACTTC
CSANMGLGGEQYF
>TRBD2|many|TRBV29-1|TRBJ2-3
TGCAGCGTTGCTGGACTAGCGGGGGGGAGGGGAGATACGCAGTATTTT
CSVAGLAGGRGDTQYF
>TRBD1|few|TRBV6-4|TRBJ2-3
TGTGCCAGCAGTCCGGGACAGGGAAATACGCAGTATTTT
CASSPGQGNTQYF
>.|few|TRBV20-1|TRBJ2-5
TGCAGTGCTAGTAACGGGGTCTGGGAGACCCAGTACTTC
CSASNGVWETQYF
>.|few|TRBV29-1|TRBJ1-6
TGCAGCGGGGGAGAAAACCTTAATTCACCCCTCCACTTT
CSGGENLNSPLHF
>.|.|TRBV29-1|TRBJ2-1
TGCAGCGTTGAGGGCCCCCAGGCCCGGGGTGAGCAGTTCTTC
CSVEGPQARGEQFF
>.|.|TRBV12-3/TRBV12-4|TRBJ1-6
TGTGCCAGCAGTTTGGGGGGACGGGGGGTTTCACCCCTCCACTTT
CASSLGGRGVSPLHF
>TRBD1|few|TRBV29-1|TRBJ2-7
TGCAGCGTTGAAGCGGACAGGGGACGGTACGAGCAGTACTTC
CSVEADRGRYEQYF
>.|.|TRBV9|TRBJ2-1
TGTGCCAGCAGCGTAGTTCAGGGCAATGAGCAGTTCTTC
CASSVVQGNEQFF
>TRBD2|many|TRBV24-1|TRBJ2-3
TGTGCCACCAGTGACATAACTAGCGGGGGGGCAATGGATACGCAGTATTTT
CATSDITSGGAMDTQYF
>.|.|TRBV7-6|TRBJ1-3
TGTGCCAGCAGCTTGACAGGCAGCTCTGGAAACACCATATATTTT
CASSLTGSSGNTIYF
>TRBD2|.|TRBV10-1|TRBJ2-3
TGCGCCAGCAGTGAGTACCTGGGACTAGCAGGTTCAGATACGCAGTATTTT
CASSEYLGLAGSDTQYF
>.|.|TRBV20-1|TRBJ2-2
TGCAGTGCTAGCGGGGTTGGGCAGGTGAACACCGGGGAGCTGTTTTTT
CSASGVGQVNTGELFF
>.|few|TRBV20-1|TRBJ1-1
TGCAGTGCCCGCGGGACCTACACTGAAGCTTTCTTT
CSARGTYTEAFF
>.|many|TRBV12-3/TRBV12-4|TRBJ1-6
TGTGCCAGCAGTTTGGGGCGACAGTTGAATTCACCCCTCCACTTT
CASSLGRQLNSPLHF
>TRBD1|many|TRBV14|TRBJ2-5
TGTGCCAGCAGCCCCGGGACAGGTCGGGCAGAGACCCAGTACTTC
CASSPGTGRAETQYF
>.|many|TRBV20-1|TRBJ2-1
TGCAGTGCTAGAGAGGGGGGCAGGGTCGGCGAGCAGTTCTTC
CSAREGGRVGEQFF
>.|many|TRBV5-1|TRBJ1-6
TGCGCCAGCAGCTTGGACGGACCGGGACAATTTTCCTATAATTCACCCCTCCACTTT
CASSLDGPGQFSYNSPLHF
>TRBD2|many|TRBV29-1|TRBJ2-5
TGCAGCGTTGAAGGCCCGGGGGGTTCCGAGACCCAGTACTTC
CSVEGPGGSETQYF